These T cell receptor beta chains were read from a single sample in a study of T cells after yellow fever vaccination. TCRdb independently ran MiXCR on the 5' RACE reads; one entry per CDR3 protein. Among around 600,000 distinct CDR3 sequences listed, roughly 12% were seen once. This specimen consisted of PBMCs, obtained on the day of the yellow fever booster vaccination. Receptor source: a man under 40 who received the YFV17D yellow fever vaccine. Both conserved end residues are part of each CDR3. D genes are given only for firm matches. The size of a clone is reported for some rows only, either as once, few or many, or as a class for expanded clones.

j_call v_call d_call clone_size cdr3_aa cdr3_nt
TRBJ2-1 TRBV28 - - CASFSDPRGNNEQFF TGTGCCAGCTTCTCAGACCCGCGGGGCAACAATGAGCAGTTCTTC
TRBJ2-1 TRBV30 - - CAWTSLWGSSYNEQFF TGTGCCTGGACCAGCCTGTGGGGGAGCTCCTACAATGAGCAGTTCTTC
TRBJ2-1 TRBV19 TRBD2 few CASSMLAGVGSSYNEQFF TGTGCCAGTAGTATGCTAGCGGGAGTGGGGAGCTCCTACAATGAGCAGTTCTTC
TRBJ1-5 TRBV20-1 - - CSATPEADQPQHF TGCAGTGCTACCCCCGAAGCCGATCAGCCCCAGCATTTT
TRBJ2-7 TRBV11-2 TRBD1 - CASSLGQGRYF TGTGCCAGCAGCTTAGGACAGGGTCGGTACTTC
TRBJ1-5 TRBV27 - - CASRSQGSNQPQHF TGTGCCAGCCGGAGCCAGGGAAGCAATCAGCCCCAGCATTTT
TRBJ2-1 TRBV12-3/TRBV12-4 - many CASSLTIAVNEQFF TGTGCCAGCAGTCTAACCATAGCGGTCAATGAGCAGTTCTTC
TRBJ2-1 TRBV28 TRBD2 few CASISLETSGLEEQFF TGTGCCAGCATCTCCCTGGAGACTAGCGGTCTAGAGGAGCAGTTCTTC
TRBJ2-1 TRBV12-3/TRBV12-4 - few CASSLGGPGNEQFF TGTGCCAGCAGCCTAGGGGGTCCGGGCAATGAGCAGTTCTTC
TRBJ2-1 TRBV20-1 TRBD2 - CSARDSFNSGPRYNEQFF TGCAGTGCTAGAGATTCTTTTAATAGCGGGCCGCGCTACAATGAGCAGTTCTTC
TRBJ2-1 TRBV28 - few CASRAGQNYNEQFF TGTGCCAGTCGTGCGGGACAAAACTACAATGAGCAGTTCTTC
TRBJ2-1 TRBV20-1 - few CCATPGGPRSYNEQFF TGCTGTGCTACCCCCGGGGGACCGAGGTCCTACAATGAGCAGTTCTTC
TRBJ1-6 TRBV14 - - CASSPANSPLHF TGTGCCAGCAGCCCCGCGAATTCACCCCTCCACTTT
TRBJ2-3 TRBV7-2 - many CASSLERPSTDTQYF TGTGCCAGCAGCTTAGAGCGGCCTAGCACAGATACGCAGTATTTT
TRBJ2-2 TRBV5-1 TRBD1 - CASSKDRVNTGELFF TGCGCCAGCAGCAAGGACAGGGTGAACACCGGGGAGCTGTTTTTT
TRBJ2-7 TRBV20-1 TRBD1 many CSASRGQGGEQYF TGCAGTGCTAGTCGGGGACAGGGTGGCGAGCAGTACTTC
TRBJ1-1 TRBV30 - - CAWSAGTFKAFF TGTGCCTGGAGTGCAGGGACGTTCAAAGCTTTCTTT